A single sample is the source of the 5 T cell receptor beta chains below, sequenced in a study of radiotherapy plus CTLA-4 blockade in lung cancer. Sequencing used immunoSEQ multiplex PCR; TCRdb keeps in-frame clones, though not all of them. The sample shows around 40,000 clones, about 75% of them seen only once. Specimen: peripheral blood, collected from a patient treated with radiotherapy plus ipilimumab. These receptor sequences come from a human donor with non-small cell lung cancer who had stable disease on radiotherapy plus ipilimumab.

The V call is TRBV29-1, the J call TRBJ1-1; the match to TRBD1 covers 10 bases. The CDR3 has 13 residues. The V gene end was trimmed by 7 bases and the J gene end by 7 bases; junction bases not matched to a gene: 9. Per germline, CDR1 SQVTM and CDR2 ANQGSEA. CDR3 region: CSGSDRGKDEAFF. The CDR3 nucleotides are TGCAGCGGATCGGACAGGGGGAAGGATGAAGCTTTCTTT.

To note about this clone: Other DNA sequences of this sample code for an identical CDR3. The chain joins TRBV7-2 to TRBJ2-7, with D unresolved. Germline V lookup: CDR1 SGHTA, CDR2 FQGNSA. There are 14 residues in the CDR3. V was cut by 1 base and J by 0 bases, with 7 bases left in between. The CDR3 protein is CASSLVGSSYEQYF. The CDR3 DNA follows: TGTGCCAGCAGCTTAGTTGGCTCCTCCTACGAGCAGTACTTC.

V usage is TRBV30 and J usage is TRBJ1-2; 7 bases match TRBD1. The CDR3 has 12 amino acids. Germline values: CDR1 GTSNPN, CDR2 SVGIG (reference sequence). Trimming removed 4 bases from V and 8 bases from J; junction bases left unmatched: 7. The CDR3 bases are TGTGCCTGGACCGAGGGGGCTTTAGGCTACACCTTC. It translates to CAWTEGALGYTF.

This clone has a handful of counts. This sequence joins TRBV7-9 and TRBJ1-1; no firm D call. Germline V gene sequence: CDR1 SEHNR, CDR2 FQNEAQ (reference sequence). Trimming removed 3 bases at V and 8 bases at J, with 10 bases between. The CDR3 has 12 amino acids. The CDR3 nucleotides read TGTGCCAGCAGCTTGACTTATAAGGAAGCTTTCTTT. It is translated as CASSLTYKEAFF.

V and J are TRBV2 and TRBJ1-5; possibly TRBD1 for D (6 bases). The CDR3 loop spans 13 amino acids. V lost 5 bases and J lost 5, with 10 bases in between. Germline-derived CDR1 and CDR2 are SNHLY and FYNNEI. The CDR3 here is CASSHPGDQPQHF. CDR3 DNA: TGTGCCAGCAGTCATCCAGGGGATCAGCCCCAGCATTTT. Full variable domain (remainder filled in from reference TRBV2 and TRBJ1-5): EPEVTQTPSHQVTQMGQEVILRCVPISNHLYFYWYRQILGQKVEFLVSFYNNEISEKSEIFDDQFSVERPDGSNFTLKIRSTKLEDSAMYFCASSHPGDQPQHFGDGTRLSIL.